A selection of T cell receptor beta chains follows, all from one sample in a study of OX40 agonist ivuxolimab in advanced cancers. Clones were sequenced by immunoSEQ multiplex PCR, and TCRdb holds only the in-frame ones, with some missing. The table lists more than 45,000 clones, around 82% of them singletons. The source material was CD4+ or CD8+ T cells sorted from blood, sampled in a trial of the OX40 agonist ivuxolimab. These receptors were collected from an adult with an advanced solid tumor such as melanoma, head and neck, liver or kidney cancer. Both conserved end residues are part of each CDR3. The D gene is left open where the match is weak. The size field is filled for only some rows; it gives once, few, many or a size class.

j_gene: TRBJ1-4
v_gene: TRBV11-3
d_gene: NA
abundance: once
CDR3aa: CASSPNVGLAPYEKLFF
CDR3nt: TGTGCCAGCAGCCCCAACGTAGGGTTGGCCCCGTATGAAAAACTGTTTTTT

j_gene: TRBJ1-5
v_gene: TRBV5-6
d_gene: NA
abundance: NA
CDR3aa: CASSFRGRNQPQHF
CDR3nt: TGTGCCAGCAGCTTCCGGGGGCGGAATCAGCCCCAGCATTTT

j_gene: TRBJ2-7
v_gene: TRBV5-1
d_gene: TRBD1
abundance: NA
CDR3aa: CASSWVRAGTDSYEQYF
CDR3nt: TGCGCCAGCAGCTGGGTGCGAGCTGGGACAGACTCCTACGAGCAGTACTTC

j_gene: TRBJ2-1
v_gene: TRBV7-3
d_gene: NA
abundance: NA
CDR3aa: CASSFRGQKVSYNEQFF
CDR3nt: TGTGCCAGCAGCTTCCGCGGCCAAAAGGTCTCCTACAATGAGCAGTTCTTC

j_gene: TRBJ2-1
v_gene: TRBV2
d_gene: TRBD2
abundance: NA
CDR3aa: CASSEPLAGGMDEQFF
CDR3nt: TGTGCCAGCAGTGAACCGCTAGCGGGAGGGATGGATGAGCAGTTCTTC

j_gene: TRBJ2-1
v_gene: TRBV5-6
d_gene: TRBD1
abundance: NA
CDR3aa: CASSTWTGSYNEQFF
CDR3nt: TGTGCCAGCAGCACCTGGACAGGCTCCTACAATGAGCAGTTCTTC

j_gene: TRBJ2-7
v_gene: TRBV5-4
d_gene: NA
abundance: NA
CDR3aa: CASSLADRGQYF
CDR3nt: TGTGCCAGCAGCTTGGCAGACAGAGGGCAGTACTTC

j_gene: TRBJ2-7
v_gene: TRBV7-3
d_gene: TRBD2
abundance: once
CDR3aa: CASSPGLAGYEQYF
CDR3nt: TGTGCCAGCAGCCCCGGACTAGCAGGTTACGAGCAGTACTTC

j_gene: TRBJ1-1
v_gene: TRBV30
d_gene: NA
abundance: NA
CDR3aa: CAWSARLVSVNTEAFF
CDR3nt: TGTGCCTGGAGTGCCCGTTTAGTATCCGTGAACACTGAAGCTTTCTTT

j_gene: TRBJ1-5
v_gene: TRBV28
d_gene: TRBD1
abundance: few
CDR3aa: CASSKTGGLQPQHF
CDR3nt: TGTGCCAGCAGTAAGACAGGGGGCTTACAGCCCCAGCATTTT

j_gene: TRBJ2-2
v_gene: TRBV6-5
d_gene: NA
abundance: once
CDR3aa: CASSSGQHTGELFF
CDR3nt: TGTGCCAGCAGTTCCGGACAGCACACCGGGGAGCTGTTTTTT

j_gene: TRBJ1-1
v_gene: TRBV18
d_gene: NA
abundance: NA
CDR3aa: CASSPQGGENTEAFF
CDR3nt: TGTGCCAGCTCACCACAGGGGGGGGAGAACACTGAAGCTTTCTTT

j_gene: TRBJ1-2
v_gene: TRBV7-9
d_gene: TRBD1
abundance: once
CDR3aa: CASSLEWGQGARGYTF
CDR3nt: TGTGCCAGCAGCTTAGAGTGGGGACAGGGGGCTCGAGGCTACACCTTC

j_gene: TRBJ2-1
v_gene: TRBV19
d_gene: NA
abundance: NA
CDR3aa: CASREQGLGYNEQFF
CDR3nt: TGTGCCAGTAGGGAACAGGGCCTAGGGTACAATGAGCAGTTCTTC

j_gene: TRBJ2-5
v_gene: TRBV7-2
d_gene: TRBD2
abundance: NA
CDR3aa: CASSFSGSFRETQYF
CDR3nt: TGTGCCAGCAGCTTTAGCGGGAGTTTTAGGGAGACCCAGTACTTC

j_gene: TRBJ2-2
v_gene: TRBV5-6
d_gene: TRBD2
abundance: NA
CDR3aa: CASRSIGRADTGELFF
CDR3nt: TGTGCCAGCAGATCAATCGGGAGGGCGGACACCGGGGAGCTGTTTTTT

j_gene: TRBJ2-7
v_gene: TRBV5-1
d_gene: TRBD1
abundance: NA
CDR3aa: CASSLDGQGGYF
CDR3nt: TGCGCCAGCAGCTTGGATGGACAGGGAGGGTACTTC

j_gene: TRBJ2-1
v_gene: TRBV6-5
d_gene: NA
abundance: NA
CDR3aa: CASSYSRRSKHNEQFF
CDR3nt: TGTGCCAGCAGTTACTCGCGCAGATCGAAGCACAATGAGCAGTTCTTC

j_gene: TRBJ1-1
v_gene: TRBV7-2
d_gene: TRBD1
abundance: NA
CDR3aa: CASSLVRGTDGPEAFF
CDR3nt: TGTGCCAGCAGCTTAGTAAGGGGGACAGATGGACCTGAAGCTTTCTTT

j_gene: TRBJ2-6
v_gene: TRBV11-3
d_gene: TRBD1
abundance: NA
CDR3aa: CASSSRTGASGANVLTF
CDR3nt: TGTGCCAGCAGCTCGCGGACAGGAGCCTCTGGGGCCAACGTCCTGACTTTC

j_gene: TRBJ2-7
v_gene: TRBV5-1
d_gene: NA
abundance: NA
CDR3aa: CASSLEGRGDHEQYF
CDR3nt: TGCGCCAGCAGCTTGGAAGGCAGGGGAGACCACGAGCAGTACTTC

j_gene: TRBJ1-5
v_gene: TRBV5-8
d_gene: NA
abundance: NA
CDR3aa: CASSFGTPFDQPQHF
CDR3nt: TGTGCCAGCAGCTTCGGGACACCATTCGATCAGCCCCAGCATTTT

j_gene: TRBJ2-7
v_gene: TRBV7-8
d_gene: TRBD1
abundance: NA
CDR3aa: CASSQGQGNGYF
CDR3nt: TGTGCCAGCAGCCAGGGACAGGGGAATGGGTACTTC

j_gene: TRBJ1-2
v_gene: TRBV19
d_gene: NA
abundance: once
CDR3aa: CASSIDSKWTFYYGYTF
CDR3nt: TGTGCCAGTAGTATCGATTCTAAGTGGACATTCTATTATGGCTACACCTTC

j_gene: TRBJ1-2
v_gene: TRBV5-1
d_gene: TRBD1
abundance: NA
CDR3aa: CASSSQPGQGRYGYTF
CDR3nt: TGCGCCAGCAGCTCACAACCGGGACAGGGGAGGTATGGCTACACCTTC

j_gene: TRBJ2-7
v_gene: TRBV6-5
d_gene: NA
abundance: NA
CDR3aa: CASSYGDSYEQYF
CDR3nt: TGTGCCAGCAGTTACGGCGACAGCTACGAGCAGTACTTC

j_gene: TRBJ2-7
v_gene: TRBV7-9
d_gene: NA
abundance: NA
CDR3aa: CASSSTPGHYEQYF
CDR3nt: TGTGCCAGCAGCTCCACCCCGGGCCACTACGAGCAGTACTTC

j_gene: TRBJ2-2
v_gene: TRBV7-3
d_gene: NA
abundance: NA
CDR3aa: CASALWAANTGELFF
CDR3nt: TGTGCCAGCGCTTTGTGGGCAGCGAACACCGGGGAGCTGTTTTTT

j_gene: TRBJ1-2
v_gene: TRBV19
d_gene: TRBD1
abundance: few
CDR3aa: CASNTGTGGYYGYTF
CDR3nt: TGTGCCAGTAACACCGGGACAGGGGGTTACTATGGCTACACCTTC

j_gene: TRBJ2-7
v_gene: TRBV15
d_gene: TRBD2
abundance: few
CDR3aa: CATSSPHHSGTPYEQYF
CDR3nt: TGTGCCACCAGCAGCCCCCATCATAGCGGGACCCCCTACGAGCAGTACTTC

j_gene: TRBJ2-5
v_gene: TRBV4-2
d_gene: TRBD2
abundance: few
CDR3aa: CASSHSSGLAGETQYF
CDR3nt: TGTGCCAGCAGCCATTCCTCCGGACTAGCGGGAGAGACCCAGTACTTC

j_gene: TRBJ1-1
v_gene: TRBV6-6
d_gene: NA
abundance: NA
CDR3aa: CASSLQGPNTEAFF
CDR3nt: TGTGCCAGCAGTCTACAGGGTCCCAACACTGAAGCTTTCTTT

j_gene: TRBJ2-6
v_gene: TRBV30
d_gene: NA
abundance: NA
CDR3aa: CATNRQSLGGASVLTF
CDR3nt: TGTGCCACCAACCGACAGTCCCTGGGTGGGGCCAGCGTCCTGACTTTC